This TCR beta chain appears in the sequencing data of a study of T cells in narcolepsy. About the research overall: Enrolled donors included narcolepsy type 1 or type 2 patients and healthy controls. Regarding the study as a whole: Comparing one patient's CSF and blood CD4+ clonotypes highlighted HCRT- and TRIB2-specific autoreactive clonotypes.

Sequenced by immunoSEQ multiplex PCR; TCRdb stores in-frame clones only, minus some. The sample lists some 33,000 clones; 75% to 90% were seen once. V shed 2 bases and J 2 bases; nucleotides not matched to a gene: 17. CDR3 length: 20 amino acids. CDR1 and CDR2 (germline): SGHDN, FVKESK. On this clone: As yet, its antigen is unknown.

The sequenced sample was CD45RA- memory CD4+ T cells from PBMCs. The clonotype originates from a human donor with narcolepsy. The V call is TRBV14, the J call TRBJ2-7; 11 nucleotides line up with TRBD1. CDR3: CASSQPTGTGGLPVAYEQYF. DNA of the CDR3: TGTGCCAGCAGCCAACCAACCGGGACAGGGGGACTCCCAGTCGCCTACGAGCAGTACTTC. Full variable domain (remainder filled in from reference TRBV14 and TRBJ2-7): EAGVTQFPSHSVIEKGQTVTLRCDPISGHDNLYWYRRVMGKEIKFLLHFVKESKQDESGMPNNRFLAERTGGTYSTLKVQPAELEDSGVYFCASSQPTGTGGLPVAYEQYFGPGTRLTVT.